The 7 T cell receptor beta chains in this list originate from one sample, sequenced in a study of tissue T cells after allogeneic stem cell transplantation. Method: immunoSEQ multiplex PCR; TCRdb's copy keeps in-frame clones and lacks some. The table includes about 9,300 clones, 47% detected once. The time point here: mouse harvest day 7 after allogeneic transplant. Each mouse received 10^7 T-cell-depleted marrow cells plus 10^6 splenic CD5+ T cells by tail vein. Sequencing was performed on gut tissue. The receptors were sampled from a female BALB/c mouse given C57BL/6 T cells with graft-versus-host disease after an allogeneic hematopoietic cell transplant.

This clone was counted a few times. Any gene name here is a mouse gene name. The CDR3 extends 1 residue past the end of the read, so its final part is completed from the germline J gene. This chain uses TRBV23 with TRBJ1-3. The length of the CDR3 is 15 residues. Germline V CDR1 and CDR2: KGHTA, FQNQQP. Partial CDR3 DNA: TGCTCCAGCAGTCAATCGGGGGGTTCTGGAAATACGCTCTAT. It encodes CSSSQSGGSGNTLY. The entire CDR3 is CSSSQSGGSGNTLYF. The variable domain in full, completed from reference TRBV23 and TRBJ1-3, reads DAAVTQKPRYLIKMKGQEAEMKCIPEKGHTAVFWYQQKQSKELKFLIYFQNQQPLDQIDMVKERFSAVCPSSSLCSLGIRTCEAEDSALYLCSSSQSGGSGNTLYFGEGSRLIVV.

Details on this clone: Genes and germline are mouse. From the germline J gene comes the end of the CDR3, since the read stops 1 residue before it. The genes are TRBV2 and TRBJ1-3, with D unclear. The CDR3 covers 14 residues. Germline assignment: CDR1 LGHNA and CDR2 YSYQKL. Trimming removed 4 bases from V and 0 bases from J, with 7 bases in between. Here the CDR3 reads CASSPDTSGNTLYF. The sequenced part of the CDR3 DNA is TGTGCCAGCAGCCCCGACACTTCTGGAAATACGCTCTAT.

This clone was seen only a few times. The gene names here belong to mouse. The CDR3 loop is CASSLRQANERLFF. CDR3 DNA (partial): TGTGCCAGCAGTCTAAGGCAGGCCAACGAAAGATTATTT. The chain combines TRBV26 with TRBJ1-4; D ambiguous. The DNA ends 1 residue before the CDR3 does, and the rest of the CDR3 is filled in from the germline J gene. V gave up 3 bases and J gave up 3 bases, with 8 bases separating them. Germline assignment: CDR1 KGHPV and CDR2 FQNQEV (reference sequence). The CDR3 length is 14 residues.

This clone is medium-sized within its sample. The listed genes are named as in mouse. The read terminates 1 residue before the CDR3 end, so the remaining end is supplied by the germline J gene. The J gene is TRBJ2-7, the V gene TRBV1; 8 bases fit TRBD2. J was trimmed by 2 bases and V by 4 bases; bases with no gene match: 4. CDR1 is NSQYPW, CDR2 LRSPGD, per germline (reference sequence). The CDR3 totals 14 residues. CDR3 region: CTCSGRDWTYEQYF. The covered CDR3 bases are TGCACCTGCAGTGGCCGGGACTGGACCTATGAACAGTAC.

Turning to this clone: The gene names given are mouse names. The sequenced fragment ends 1 residue before the CDR3 boundary, so the rest is inferred from the germline J gene. This sequence joins TRBV15 and TRBJ2-2, with 8 nucleotides matching TRBD1. The germline V gene encodes CDR1 SGHND and CDR2 FRSKSL. Trimming at V came to 3 bases and at J to 13 bases, leaving 1 base not matched to a gene. The CDR3 consists of 11 residues. The CDR3 reads CASSFDRGLYF. CDR3 DNA (partial): TGTGCCAGCAGTTTCGACAGGGGGCTCTAC.

This clone has more than one count but fewer than ten. Gene names and germline match the mouse. The CDR3 is cut off 1 residue early in the read; its end comes from the germline J gene. V and J are TRBV13-3 and TRBJ2-2; D is unclear. Germline V CDR1 and CDR2: NNHDY, SYVADS. The CDR3 runs 14 residues. V was pared by 2 bases and J by 6 bases, with 11 bases between. The CDR3 loop is CASSEGSGPGQLYF. The part of the CDR3 DNA that was read is TGTGCCAGCAGTGAAGGCAGTGGGCCCGGGCAGCTCTAC.

Concerning this clone: The listed genes are named as in mouse. The missing CDR3 end, 1 residue past where the read stops, is filled in from the germline J gene. The V gene is TRBV19, the J gene TRBJ1-1, with a possible D match to TRBD1 (6 bases). Trimming pared 4 bases from V and 0 bases from J, leaving 10 bases between. Germline CDR1 and CDR2: FNHDT and SITEND (reference sequence). CDR3 length equals 14 residues. CDR3 loop: CASSSGQANTEVFF. The DNA read from the CDR3 is TGTGCCAGCAGTTCGGGACAAGCAAACACAGAAGTCTTC.